These 19 T cell receptor beta chains share one sample of origin, sequenced in a study of blood T cell repertoires in COVID-19. Using immunoSEQ multiplex PCR, the repertoire was profiled, and TCRdb retains in-frame clones only, with some absent. The sample shows about 360,000 clones, approximately 86% of them seen only once. Sequenced input: peripheral blood. Receptors originate from a woman aged 55-70 years with COVID-19, enrolled during active disease.

The chain employs TRBV7-2 and TRBJ2-5; 7 bases map to TRBD2. The CDR3 consists of 13 residues. CDR1 is SGHTA, CDR2 FQGNSA, per germline. V dropped 3 bases and J dropped 2; count of bases not matched to a gene: 0. In nucleotides, the CDR3 is TGTGCCAGCAGCTTCGGGGGGCAAGAGACCCAGTACTTC. It is translated as CASSFGGQETQYF.

This sequence joins TRBV18 and TRBJ2-7; TRBD2 is a possible D gene (6 bases). The CDR3 length is 14 residues. The V gene's germline CDR1 is KGHSH and CDR2 LQKENI. Trimming stripped 2 bases from V and 0 bases from J, with 8 bases between. CDR3 DNA: TGTGCCAGCTCACCAGGGGGGAGCTCCTACGAGCAGTACTTC. Residues: CASSPGGSSYEQYF.

The chain is built from TRBV5-8 and TRBJ2-5; 9 bases match TRBD1. Per the germline V gene, CDR1 is SGHTS and CDR2 is YDEGEE. The CDR3 covers 16 residues. With V trimmed by 0 bases and J by 1 base, 4 bases remained unmatched. Here the CDR3 DNA reads TGTGCCAGCAGCTTGGGACAGGGGGTGGTCCAAGAGACCCAGTACTTC. Residues: CASSLGQGVVQETQYF.

V and J are TRBV4-2 and TRBJ2-7; D is uncertain. CDR1 is LGHNA and CDR2 is YNFKEQ in the germline V gene. Trimming took off 1 base at V and 1 base at J, with 5 bases between the two ends. This CDR3 has 13 amino acids. The CDR3 is CASSQAQSYEQYF. Written as DNA, the CDR3 is TGTGCCAGCAGCCAAGCGCAGTCCTACGAGCAGTACTTC.

This rearrangement joins TRBV5-4 to TRBJ2-3; 8 bases agree with TRBD2. The CDR3 length is 14 residues. CDR1 and CDR2 (germline): SGHNT, YYREEE (reference sequence). V was clipped by 2 bases and J by 6 bases; unmatched bases: 5. CDR3 sequence reads: CASSFPGTRDTQYF. The CDR3 DNA follows: TGTGCCAGCAGCTTCCCCGGGACTAGGGATACGCAGTATTTT.

The rearrangement links TRBV3-1 (or the pseudogene TRBV3-2) to TRBJ1-2; D uncertain. The V end was cut by 4 bases, the J end by 4 bases, with 10 bases between. The germline CDR1 and CDR2 sequences are LGHDT and YNNKEL (reference sequence). The CDR3 has 13 residues. CDR3 sequence: CASSPIGVYGYTF. Written as DNA, the CDR3 is TGTGCCAGCAGCCCAATCGGGGTCTATGGCTACACCTTC.

V gene TRBV6-5 combines with J gene TRBJ1-2; 7 bases are a match to TRBD1. With V trimmed by 8 bases and J by 4 bases, 10 bases remained unmatched. Germline CDR1 reads MNHEY; CDR2 reads SVGAGI. The length of the CDR3 is 14 residues. CDR3 nucleotides: TGTGCCAGCGATGCTTATACAGGGGTCTATGGCTACACCTTC. This codes for CASDAYTGVYGYTF.

The chain couples TRBV19 to TRBJ1-3, with D unclear. The germline V gene has CDR1 LNHDA and CDR2 SQIVND (reference sequence). The CDR3 loop spans 13 amino acids. Between the trimmed V and J ends, which lost 2 bases and 7 bases, there was a span of 9 bases. The CDR3 nucleotides are TGTGCCAGTAGTATACCAAGTAGCAACACCATATATTTT. It codes for CASSIPSSNTIYF.

There are a few counts of this clone. The rearrangement links TRBV11-2 to TRBJ1-4; D is undetermined. The V end lost 4 bases, the J end lost 8 bases, and 17 bases lay between the germline ends. This CDR3 contains 15 residues. Germline assignment: CDR1 SGHAT and CDR2 FQNNGV. The CDR3 loop is CASSSFGEKREKLFF. CDR3 nucleotides: TGTGCCAGCAGCTCGTTCGGAGAAAAGCGAGAAAAACTGTTTTTT.

This clone was detected once. V and J are TRBV6-5 and TRBJ2-3, with D possibly being TRBD1 (6 bases). CDR3 length: 15 residues. The germline V and J ends were trimmed by 6 bases and 1 base, with 14 bases remaining between them. Germline V gene data show CDR1 as MNHEY and CDR2 as SVGAGI. The CDR3 spells CASSPQGSGTDTQYF. The CDR3 coding sequence is TGTGCCAGCAGCCCACAGGGATCGGGCACAGATACGCAGTATTTT.

V and J are TRBV18 and TRBJ2-3, with D unclear. Germline loops: CDR1 KGHSH, CDR2 LQKENI. V lost 0 bases to trimming and J lost 5 bases, with 9 bases between them. There are 14 residues in the CDR3. The CDR3 loop reads CASSPPTARDTQYF. DNA for the CDR3: TGTGCCAGCTCACCACCAACAGCCCGAGATACGCAGTATTTT.

This chain uses TRBV29-1 with TRBJ2-3, with D perhaps TRBD2 (6 bases). V was pared by 5 bases and J by 4 bases, with 13 bases between. There are 13 residues in the CDR3. Germline lookup yields CDR1 SQVTM and CDR2 ANQGSEA. The CDR3 protein is CSVSWGVADTQYF. The CDR3 region has the DNA TGCAGCGTTAGTTGGGGGGTCGCAGATACGCAGTATTTT.

The J gene is TRBJ2-1, the V gene TRBV5-1, with 7 bases that match TRBD2. The germline gives CDR1 SGHRS, CDR2 YFSETQ. The V segment lost 5 bases and the J segment 1 base; nucleotides outside the gene matches: 3. The CDR3 is made up of 14 amino acids. The CDR3 bases are TGCGCCAGCAGGCCAGCGGGGTCCTACAATGAGCAGTTCTTC. Translating it yields CASRPAGSYNEQFF.

This chain joins TRBV5-8 and TRBJ2-7, with D possibly TRBD2 on 5 matching bases. The V gene lost 5 bases and the J gene lost 2 bases, with 17 bases spanning the gap. CDR3 size: 15 residues. Per the germline V gene, CDR1 is SGHTS and CDR2 is YDEGEE. CDR3 in DNA: TGTGCCAGCAGGCCGCCCCGGGGTCGACCCTACGAGCAGTACTTC. This codes for CASRPPRGRPYEQYF.

This clone has just a few counts. This chain links TRBV12-5 with TRBJ1-5; the D gene is possibly TRBD1 (5 bases). The germline V and J ends were trimmed by 3 bases and 9 bases, with 9 bases remaining between them. The V gene's germline CDR1 is LGHNT and CDR2 FRNRAP. The CDR3 extends over 12 amino acids. The CDR3 sequence: CASGLIRGPQHF. The CDR3 nucleotides are TGTGCTAGTGGTTTAATTAGGGGGCCCCAGCATTTT.

V usage is TRBV3-1 (or the pseudogene TRBV3-2) and J usage is TRBJ2-2; 8 bases are shared with TRBD2. CDR3 length: 14 residues. J gave up 1 base and V 6 bases, and 1 base lay outside the gene matches. Germline CDR1 is LGHDT and CDR2 is YNNKEL (reference sequence). Here the CDR3 reads CASRTSENTGELFF. In DNA, the CDR3 is TGTGCCAGCAGGACTAGCGAGAACACCGGGGAGCTGTTTTTT.

The rearrangement uses TRBV5-1 and TRBJ2-7; tentatively, D is TRBD1 (6 bases). The CDR3 covers 13 residues. V dropped 5 bases and J dropped 5 bases, with 14 bases sitting between them. In germline, CDR1 is SGHRS, CDR2 YFSETQ. The CDR3 DNA reads TGCGCCAGCAGGATGGGGACAACAAACGAGCAGTACTTC. Amino acid sequence: CASRMGTTNEQYF.

The chain recombines TRBV5-5 with TRBJ1-5; 7 nucleotides match TRBD1. This CDR3 has 16 residues. The J segment lost 5 bases and the V segment lost 3 bases, leaving 11 bases of the junction unmatched. Germline V gene lookup returns CDR1 SGHKS and CDR2 YYEKEE (reference sequence). CDR3 loop: CASSYNPQGLDQPQHF. As DNA, the CDR3 is TGTGCCAGCAGCTATAACCCACAGGGGTTGGATCAGCCCCAGCATTTT. The whole variable domain, filled in from reference TRBV5-5 and TRBJ1-5, reads DAGVTQSPTHLIKTRGQQVTLRCSPISGHKSVSWYQQVLGQGPQFIFQYYEKEERGRGNFPDRFSARQFPNYSSELNVNALLLGDSALYLCASSYNPQGLDQPQHFGDGTRLSIL.

The sample holds one count of this clone. This rearrangement joins TRBV6-5 to TRBJ1-1, with D tentatively TRBD1 (6 bases). With 5 bases removed from V and 4 bases from J, the gap between germline ends came to 8 bases. The CDR3 extends over 12 amino acids. Germline V gene data show CDR1 as MNHEY and CDR2 as SVGAGI. The CDR3 loop reads CASSTGRTEAFF. In nucleotides, the CDR3 is TGTGCCAGCAGTACAGGGCGCACTGAAGCTTTCTTT.